A single sample is the source of the 26 T cell receptor beta chains below, sequenced in a study of cytomegalovirus exposure and HLA in healthy donors. Both 60 Vbeta primers and 13 Jbeta primers went into the PCR. The table came from immunoSEQ multiplex PCR; TCRdb's copy has only in-frame clones and leaves some out. The table includes some 150,000 clones, roughly 80% detected once. The sequencing input was PBMCs. All receptors derive from a man between 25 and 39 years old in good health and CMV-seronegative.

The chain is built from TRBV5-6 and TRBJ2-7, with D possibly matching TRBD2 (6 bases). This CDR3 has 16 amino acids. Germline V gives CDR1 SGHDT, CDR2 YYEEEE. V lost 4 bases, J lost 2 bases, and 19 bases lay in between. This chain's CDR3 is CASSPKTSSVAYEQYF. CDR3 DNA: TGTGCCAGCAGCCCAAAGACTAGTTCGGTAGCCTACGAGCAGTACTTC. The full variable domain, with the rest looked up from reference TRBV5-6 and TRBJ2-7, is DAGVTQSPTHLIKTRGQQVTLRCSPKSGHDTVSWYQQALGQGPQFIFQYYEEEERQRGNFPDRFSGHQFPNYSSELNVNALLLGDSALYLCASSPKTSSVAYEQYFGPGTRLTVT.

In its sample, this clone was seen once. The V and J genes are TRBV6-5 and TRBJ2-2; 7 bases line up with TRBD2. V shed 2 bases and J 7 bases; nucleotides not matched to a gene: 10. Germline V lookup: CDR1 MNHEY, CDR2 SVGAGI. CDR3 length: 16 amino acids. CDR3 nucleotides: TGTGCCAGCAGTTACGGCGGGGGTGATGGGGTCGGGGAGCTGTTTTTT. This encodes CASSYGGGDGVGELFF.

As DNA, the CDR3 is TGTGCCAGCGGGCCCCGCGGGGGAACCTATAATTCACCCCTCCACTTT. Translating it yields CASGPRGGTYNSPLHF. The rearrangement uses TRBV2 and TRBJ1-6; maybe TRBD1 (5 bases). The germline V gene has CDR1 SNHLY and CDR2 FYNNEI. This CDR3 region has 16 residues. V was clipped by 8 bases and J by 2 bases, with 16 bases between them.

The chain links TRBV2 to TRBJ1-2; 8 nucleotides line up with TRBD1. After removal of 6 bases from V and 4 bases from J, the junction contained 7 bases not matched to a gene. Germline CDR1 reads SNHLY; CDR2 reads FYNNEI. CDR3 length: 14 residues. The CDR3 DNA follows: TGTGCCAGCAGCCCTGGACAGGGCTTCTATGGCTACACCTTC. It is translated as CASSPGQGFYGYTF.

This chain links TRBV6-1 with TRBJ1-6; possibly TRBD1 for D (5 bases). The V end was cut by 4 bases, the J end by 0 bases, with 10 bases between. Germline values: CDR1 MNHNS, CDR2 SASEGT. This CDR3 spans 16 amino acids. The CDR3 is CASSVGGSSYNSPLHF. As DNA, the CDR3 is TGTGCCAGCAGTGTTGGGGGGAGCTCCTATAATTCACCCCTCCACTTT.

This chain joins TRBV19 and TRBJ2-1; TRBD1 matches at 7 bases. Germline loops: CDR1 LNHDA, CDR2 SQIVND (reference sequence). The J segment lost 3 bases and the V segment lost 7 bases, leaving 18 bases of the junction unmatched. There are 18 residues in the CDR3. CDR3 in amino acids: CASTVQGRDSGVYNEQFF. The CDR3 DNA sequence: TGTGCCAGTACCGTTCAGGGCAGGGACAGTGGAGTCTACAATGAGCAGTTCTTC.

The V gene is TRBV29-1, the J gene TRBJ1-2, with D unresolved. V was shortened by 4 bases and J by 8 bases, with 14 bases between the two germline ends. The CDR3 consists of 12 residues. Germline values: CDR1 SQVTM, CDR2 ANQGSEA. DNA for the CDR3: TGCAGCGTTGTCTCCAGGACTGGCGGCTACACCTTC. Translating it yields CSVVSRTGGYTF.

The chain combines TRBV5-1 with TRBJ1-1, with 8 bases identical to TRBD1. V shed 2 bases, J shed 1 base, and the junction held 7 bases outside the gene matches. This CDR3 spans 16 amino acids. The germline V gene encodes CDR1 SGHRS and CDR2 YFSETQ. The CDR3 protein is CASSFGQGGGNTEAFF. Written as DNA, the CDR3 is TGCGCCAGCAGCTTCGGACAGGGAGGGGGGAACACTGAAGCTTTCTTT. Variable domain in full (rest from reference TRBV5-1 and TRBJ1-1): KAGVTQTPRYLIKTRGQQVTLSCSPISGHRSVSWYQQTPGQGLQFLFEYFSETQRNKGNFPGRFSGRQFSNSRSEMNVSTLELGDSALYLCASSFGQGGGNTEAFFGQGTRLTVV.

The chain employs TRBV9 and TRBJ2-1, with D tentatively TRBD1 (8 bases). Germline V gene data show CDR1 as SGDLS and CDR2 as YYNGEE. Trimming stripped 6 bases from V and 12 bases from J, with 22 bases between. This CDR3 comprises 14 residues. The CDR3 loop reads CASTHPDRGGGQFF. The CDR3 coding sequence is TGTGCCAGCACCCACCCCGACAGGGGCGGGGGGCAGTTCTTC.

The chain is built from TRBV19 and TRBJ1-1; D is uncertain. Between the trimmed V and J ends, which lost 3 bases and 3 bases, there was a span of 5 bases. CDR1 is LNHDA and CDR2 is SQIVND in the germline V gene (reference sequence). The CDR3 is made up of 12 amino acids. The CDR3 DNA follows: TGTGCCAGTAGTATGGAGGACACTGAAGCTTTCTTT. Amino acids: CASSMEDTEAFF.

The chain uses TRBV19 and TRBJ1-5, with 11 bases aligning to TRBD1. V trimming: 1 base; J trimming: 9 bases; junction bases outside the gene matches: 11. Germline CDR1 is LNHDA and CDR2 is SQIVND (reference sequence). The CDR3 totals 17 residues. CDR3 bases: TGTGCCAGTAGTATAGGGGGGGACAGGGGGACACCTGGGCCCCAGCATTTT. Encoded protein: CASSIGGDRGTPGPQHF.

About this clone itself: One junction end does not reproduce the germline sequence, and a read error may be involved. The rearrangement uses TRBV2 and TRBJ1-1; D call uncertain. The length of the CDR3 is 11 residues. Looked up from germline, CDR1 is SNHLY and CDR2 is FYNNEI. The CDR3 is CASSESPEAFF. In DNA, the CDR3 is TGTGCCAGCAGTGAAAGCCCTGAGGCTTTCTTT.

V gene TRBV18 combines with J gene TRBJ1-2; D ambiguous. The V and J ends lost 3 bases and 8 bases respectively, with 10 bases between them. Germline V gives CDR1 KGHSH, CDR2 LQKENI. The CDR3 contains 12 residues. The CDR3 spells CASSPLPGGYTF. For the CDR3, the DNA is TGTGCCAGCTCACCCCTCCCGGGGGGCTACACCTTC.

The rearrangement uses TRBV27 and TRBJ1-5; no clear D gene. CDR1 is MNHEY and CDR2 is SMNVEV in the germline V gene (reference sequence). This CDR3 contains 12 residues. V shed 4 bases and J shed 5 bases, with 6 bases lying between them. Written as DNA, the CDR3 is TGTGCCAGCAGTTCCCTCGATCAGCCCCAGCATTTT. As protein: CASSSLDQPQHF.

The genes are TRBV28 and TRBJ1-2; 7 bases agree with TRBD1. Per germline, CDR1 MDHEN and CDR2 SYDVKM. There are 16 residues in the CDR3. V dropped 5 bases and J dropped 4; count of bases not matched to a gene: 13. The CDR3 DNA reads as TGTGCCAGCAGTCCATATCGCAGGGGGACGTCCTATGGCTACACCTTC. It translates to CASSPYRRGTSYGYTF.

V gene TRBV4-3 combines with J gene TRBJ1-2, with 7 bases that match TRBD1. The CDR3 sequence is 13 residues long. With V trimmed by 4 bases and J by 3 bases, 2 bases remained unmatched. CDR1 and CDR2 (germline): LGHNA, YSLEER. DNA for the CDR3: TGCGCCAGCAGCCTCGGGACAGACTATGGCTACACCTTC. This gives the protein CASSLGTDYGYTF.

The genes are TRBV7-9 and TRBJ2-2, with D tentatively TRBD2 (6 bases). In germline, CDR1 is SEHNR, CDR2 FQNEAQ (reference sequence). Trimming took 0 bases from V and 7 from J, leaving 18 bases between them. The CDR3 totals 17 residues. The CDR3 region has the DNA TGTGCCAGCAGCTTAGCGGGGGGTAGCAATGGTAACGGGGAGCTGTTTTTT. Its translation is CASSLAGGSNGNGELFF.

The CDR3 is CASWPPQQGGYGYTF. The CDR3 nucleotides are TGTGCCAGCTGGCCCCCTCAACAGGGGGGGTATGGCTACACCTTC. The rearrangement uses TRBV28 and TRBJ1-2; the match to TRBD1 covers 8 bases. This CDR3 is built from 15 residues. V lost 8 bases to trimming and J lost 5 bases; unmatched junction nucleotides: 13. Germline V gives CDR1 MDHEN, CDR2 SYDVKM.

The chain uses TRBV15 and TRBJ1-2; D remains unclear. Germline loops: CDR1 LNHNV, CDR2 YYDKDF (reference sequence). V lost 4 bases and J 8 bases, leaving 17 bases between the germline ends. The CDR3 has 14 amino acids. CDR3 sequence (DNA): TGTGCCACCAGCACATTCCCCACCTTTGCGGGCTACACCTTC. It specifies CATSTFPTFAGYTF.

V and J are TRBV6-1 and TRBJ2-7; D might be TRBD2 (5 bases). Germline V CDR1 and CDR2: MNHNS, SASEGT. Trimming stripped 5 bases from V and 7 bases from J, with 18 bases between. The CDR3 consists of 14 residues. CDR3 sequence (DNA): TGTGCCAGCAGTTCCTTCGACGGGTCGGGGGAGCAGTACTTC. This translates into CASSSFDGSGEQYF.

J is TRBJ1-6 and V is TRBV4-2, with TRBD1 as a possible D gene (5 bases). Germline V gives CDR1 LGHNA, CDR2 YNFKEQ. Trimming cost V 4 bases and J 10 bases, with 14 bases left between them. The CDR3 runs 14 residues. The CDR3 protein is CASSLGDEVSPLHF. The CDR3 nucleotides read TGTGCCAGCAGCCTAGGGGATGAGGTCTCACCCCTCCACTTT.

Note on this clone: One end of the junction is discordant with germline, which a read error may explain. The chain employs TRBV19 and TRBJ2-3, with TRBD1 matching 7 bases. The CDR3 extends over 16 amino acids. The germline gives CDR1 LNHDA, CDR2 SQIVND (reference sequence). The chain's CDR3 is CASRMRQGIFTDTQYF. The CDR3 nucleotides are TGTGCCAGTCGTATGCGACAGGGAATATTCACAGATACGCAGTATTTT.

This clone turned up a few times. The genes are TRBV6-1 and TRBJ2-1, with D tentatively TRBD2 (6 bases). Trimming took 6 bases from V and 10 from J, leaving 19 bases between them. CDR3 size: 14 residues. Germline V gives CDR1 MNHNS, CDR2 SASEGT. The CDR3 reads CASSPQFRGFEQFF. The CDR3, as DNA: TGTGCCAGCAGCCCCCAGTTCCGGGGGTTCGAGCAGTTCTTC.

The chain is built from TRBV28 and TRBJ2-5, with 8 bases lining up with TRBD2. J gave up 2 bases and V 4 bases, and 6 bases lay outside the gene matches. Germline V gene sequence: CDR1 MDHEN, CDR2 SYDVKM. CDR3 length: 15 amino acids. This chain's CDR3 is CASSSPQRGQETQYF. The CDR3 nucleotides read TGTGCCAGCAGTTCCCCCCAGCGGGGGCAAGAGACCCAGTACTTC.

The chain combines TRBV28 with TRBJ1-3, with a weak D call TRBD1 (6 bases). Trimming pared 5 bases from V and 0 bases from J, leaving 8 bases between. Germline values: CDR1 MDHEN, CDR2 SYDVKM. This CDR3 has 14 amino acids. CDR3 nucleotide sequence: TGTGCCAGCAGTGAACAGGGCTCTGGAAACACCATATATTTT. It yields the protein CASSEQGSGNTIYF.

This sequence joins TRBV2 and TRBJ2-1, with a possible D match to TRBD1 (6 bases). Germline CDR1 and CDR2: SNHLY and FYNNEI. The CDR3 totals 14 residues. V was clipped by 5 bases and J by 3 bases, with 11 bases between them. CDR3 DNA sequence: TGTGCCAGCAGTCCCGAAGGGGGCTACAATGAGCAGTTCTTC. Translation: CASSPEGGYNEQFF.